One T cell receptor beta chain is described in this entry. This record belongs to a study of blood T cell repertoires in COVID-19. Study-wide background: The United States, Italy and Spain provided the acute and convalescent COVID-19 samples. T cells, B-cell-depleted T cells, or PBMCs supplied cDNA or gDNA.

Unmatched junction bases numbered 12, after V lost 3 bases and J lost 7 bases. There are 18 residues in the CDR3. Germline CDR1 SGHTS, CDR2 YDEGEE. As handled by the study authors: Estimated nucleated cell counts came from reference gene primer amplification. Clones were sequenced by immunoSEQ multiplex PCR, and TCRdb holds only the in-frame ones, with some missing. Clone size and V and J calls were adopted from that table, with D and trimming inferred from the DNA. The sample has approximately 140,000 clones; about nine tenths are singletons. Sequencing input: peripheral blood. This chain links TRBV5-8 with TRBJ2-1; TRBD2 aligns across 14 bases. The sequence came from a man between 45 and 60 years old with active or convalescent COVID-19. The CDR3 loop is CASSYEPGTSGSLNEQFF. The CDR3 region has the DNA TGTGCCAGCAGCTATGAACCCGGGACTAGCGGGAGTCTGAATGAGCAGTTCTTC.